This T cell receptor (beta chain) was sequenced during a study of T cells after yellow fever vaccination. General study findings and limits: Subsequent booster samples again held most clones from primary vaccination (96% CD4, roughly 90% CD8).

Generation of TCR cDNA used 5'RACE template switching (which added a universal primer site and UMIs). TCRdb re-called the 5' RACE reads through MiXCR, storing one row per CDR3 protein. The sample carries a few hundred thousand distinct CDR3 sequences, over 4.5% recorded once. The V segment lost 5 bases and the J segment 8 bases; nucleotides outside the gene matches: 10. The CDR3 totals 16 residues. Germline-derived CDR1 and CDR2 are ENHRY and SYGVKD. Of note for this clonotype: Its antigen is still unknown.

The receptor was derived from a man younger than 35 who received the YFV17D yellow fever vaccine. The V gene is TRBV10-3, the J gene TRBJ1-6; 9 nucleotides align to TRBD1. The material sequenced was CD4+ T cells sorted from PBMCs, taken on the day of the yellow fever booster vaccination. The CDR3 sequence is CAISYTRDRDYSPLHF. The CDR3 coding sequence is TGTGCCATCAGTTATACCCGGGACAGGGATTATTCACCCCTCCACTTT.